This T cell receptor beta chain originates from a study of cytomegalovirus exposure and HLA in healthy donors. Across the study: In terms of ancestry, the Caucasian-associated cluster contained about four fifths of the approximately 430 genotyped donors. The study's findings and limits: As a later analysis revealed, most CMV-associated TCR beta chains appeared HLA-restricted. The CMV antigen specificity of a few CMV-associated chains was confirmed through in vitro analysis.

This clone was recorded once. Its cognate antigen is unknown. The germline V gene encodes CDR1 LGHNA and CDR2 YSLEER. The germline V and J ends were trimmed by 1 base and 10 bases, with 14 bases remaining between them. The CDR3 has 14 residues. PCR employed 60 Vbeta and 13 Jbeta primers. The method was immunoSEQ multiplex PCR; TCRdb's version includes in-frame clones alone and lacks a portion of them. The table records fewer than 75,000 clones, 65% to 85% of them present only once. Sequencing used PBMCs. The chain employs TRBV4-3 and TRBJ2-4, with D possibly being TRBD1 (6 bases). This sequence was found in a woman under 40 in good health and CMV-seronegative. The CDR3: CASSQGRQELIQYF. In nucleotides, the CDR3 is TGCGCCAGCAGCCAAGGTCGACAGGAACTTATTCAGTACTTC.